Given below is one T cell receptor beta chain in context. The antigen remains unidentified. This entry belongs to a study of cytomegalovirus exposure and HLA in healthy donors. Study-wide results and caveats: Most sequenced TCRs were rare (though some public TCRs occurred in many donors). In the 120 validation repertoires, about 94% of cluster scores exceeded 0, per a later analysis.

Assay: immunoSEQ multiplex PCR; the TCRdb copy retains only in-frame clones and omits some. The sample lists 95,000 to 150,000 clones, 90% to 97% occurring once. V was shortened by 4 bases and J by 6 bases, with 17 bases between the two germline ends. The CDR3 loop spans 14 amino acids. Germline V CDR1 and CDR2: SGHDT, YYEEEE. The sample taken for sequencing was PBMCs. The origin of this receptor is a man aged 18 to 30 in good health and CMV-seronegative. J is TRBJ2-7 and V is TRBV5-6; a weak D match, TRBD1 (5 bases). CDR3 in amino acids: CASSPLQGRSEQYF. In DNA, the CDR3 is TGTGCCAGCAGCCCACTGCAGGGAAGGTCCGAGCAGTACTTC. Full variable domain (rest looked up from reference TRBV5-6 and TRBJ2-7): DAGVTQSPTHLIKTRGQQVTLRCSPKSGHDTVSWYQQALGQGPQFIFQYYEEEERQRGNFPDRFSGHQFPNYSSELNVNALLLGDSALYLCASSPLQGRSEQYFGPGTRLTVT.